This record looks at one T cell receptor beta chain sequence and its context. Generated by immunoSEQ multiplex PCR, the TCRdb table keeps only in-frame clones and is missing some. The profile shows about 110,000 clones, almost 90% of them singletons. This sample was included in a study of Tregs in tolerant kidney transplant recipients. The CDR3 is 15 amino acids. V lost 10 bases, J lost 5 bases, and 21 bases lay in between. The germline V gene has CDR1 PRHDT and CDR2 FYEKMQ (reference sequence). J is TRBJ2-1 and V is TRBV13; D is possibly TRBD2 (6 bases). This TCR was recovered from a human donor who received a combined kidney and bone marrow transplant. This specimen consisted of CD4+ T cells from blood, obtained before the transplant. The CDR3 region is CATSRGGSGDNEQFF. Here the CDR3 DNA reads TGTGCCACCAGTAGGGGAGGTAGTGGTGACAATGAGCAGTTCTTC.